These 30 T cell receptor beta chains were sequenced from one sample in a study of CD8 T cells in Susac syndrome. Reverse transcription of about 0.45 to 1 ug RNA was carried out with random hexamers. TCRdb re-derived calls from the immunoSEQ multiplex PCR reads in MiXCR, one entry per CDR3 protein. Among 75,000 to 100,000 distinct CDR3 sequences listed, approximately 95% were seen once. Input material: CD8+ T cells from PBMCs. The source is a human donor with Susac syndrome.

CDR3 sequence reads: CASSGWTGEADTQYF. The CDR3 DNA is TGTGCCAGCAGCGGGTGGACAGGGGAGGCAGATACGCAGTATTTT. This sequence joins TRBV9 and TRBJ2-3, with 9 bases fitting TRBD1. This CDR3 spans 15 amino acids. The germline CDR1 and CDR2 sequences are SGDLS and YYNGEE. J lost 4 bases, V lost 3 bases, and 6 bases had no gene match.

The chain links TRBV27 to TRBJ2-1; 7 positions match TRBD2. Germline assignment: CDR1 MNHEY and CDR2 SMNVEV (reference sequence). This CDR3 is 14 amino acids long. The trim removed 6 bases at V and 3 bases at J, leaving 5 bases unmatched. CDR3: CASRAGGSYNEQFF. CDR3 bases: TGTGCCAGCAGGGCGGGCGGGAGCTACAATGAGCAGTTCTTC.

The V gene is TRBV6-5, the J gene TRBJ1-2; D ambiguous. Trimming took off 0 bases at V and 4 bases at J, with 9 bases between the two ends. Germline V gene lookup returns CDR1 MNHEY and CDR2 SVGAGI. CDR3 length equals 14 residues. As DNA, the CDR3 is TGTGCCAGCAGTTACTCCCCAGCGCTCTATGGCTACACCTTC. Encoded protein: CASSYSPALYGYTF.

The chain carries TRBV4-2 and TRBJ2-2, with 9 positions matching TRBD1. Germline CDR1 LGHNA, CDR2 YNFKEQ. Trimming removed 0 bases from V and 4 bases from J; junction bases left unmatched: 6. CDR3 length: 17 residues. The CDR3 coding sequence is TGTGCCAGCAGCCAAGATTGGGGACAGGGTCGCACCGGGGAGCTGTTTTTT. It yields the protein CASSQDWGQGRTGELFF.

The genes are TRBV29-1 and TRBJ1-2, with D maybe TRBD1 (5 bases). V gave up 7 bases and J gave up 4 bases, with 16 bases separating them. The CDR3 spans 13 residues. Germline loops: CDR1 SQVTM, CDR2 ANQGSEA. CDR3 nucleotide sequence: TGCAGCGCCTACTCGCAGGGCCCCTATGGCTACACCTTC. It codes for CSAYSQGPYGYTF.

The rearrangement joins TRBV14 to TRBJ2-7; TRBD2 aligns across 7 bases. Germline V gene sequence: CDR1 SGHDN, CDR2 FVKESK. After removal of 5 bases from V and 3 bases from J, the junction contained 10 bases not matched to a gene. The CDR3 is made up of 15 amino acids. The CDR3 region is CASSSSGTGYYEQYF. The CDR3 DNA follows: TGTGCCAGCAGCTCAAGCGGGACCGGATACTACGAGCAGTACTTC.

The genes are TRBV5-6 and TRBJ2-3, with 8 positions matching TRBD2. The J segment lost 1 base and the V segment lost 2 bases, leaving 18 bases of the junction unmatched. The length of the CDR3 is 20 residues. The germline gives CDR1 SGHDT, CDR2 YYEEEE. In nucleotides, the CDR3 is TGTGCCAGCAGCTTCCCAACCACTAGCGGCGGGTTAATCGGCACAGATACGCAGTATTTT. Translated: CASSFPTTSGGLIGTDTQYF.

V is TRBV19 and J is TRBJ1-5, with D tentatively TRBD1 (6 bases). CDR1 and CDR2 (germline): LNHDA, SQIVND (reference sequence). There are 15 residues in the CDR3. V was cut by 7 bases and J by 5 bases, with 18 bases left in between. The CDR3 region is CASTGAWGADQPQHF. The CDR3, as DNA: TGTGCCAGTACTGGTGCATGGGGGGCCGATCAGCCCCAGCATTTT.

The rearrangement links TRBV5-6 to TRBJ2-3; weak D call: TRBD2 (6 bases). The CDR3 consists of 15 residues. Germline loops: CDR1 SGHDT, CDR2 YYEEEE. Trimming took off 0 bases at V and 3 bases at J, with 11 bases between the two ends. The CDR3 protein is CASSLGNRGTDTQYF. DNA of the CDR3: TGTGCCAGCAGCTTGGGCAACCGGGGGACAGATACGCAGTATTTT.

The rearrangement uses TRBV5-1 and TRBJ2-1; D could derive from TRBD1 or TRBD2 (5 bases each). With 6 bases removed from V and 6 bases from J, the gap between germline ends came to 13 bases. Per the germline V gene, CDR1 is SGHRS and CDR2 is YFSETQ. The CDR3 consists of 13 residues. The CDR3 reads CASIPWGSNEQFF. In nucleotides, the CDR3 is TGCGCCAGCATCCCCTGGGGGTCCAATGAGCAGTTCTTC.

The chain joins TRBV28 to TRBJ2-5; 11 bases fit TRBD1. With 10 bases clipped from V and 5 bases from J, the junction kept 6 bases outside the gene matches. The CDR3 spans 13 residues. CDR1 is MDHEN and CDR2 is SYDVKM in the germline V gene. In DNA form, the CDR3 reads TGTGCCATCGCCCGGGACAGGGGGGAGACCCAGTACTTC. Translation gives CAIARDRGETQYF. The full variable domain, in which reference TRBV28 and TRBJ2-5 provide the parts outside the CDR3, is DVKVTQSSRYLVKRTGEKVFLECVQDMDHENMFWYRQDPGLGLRLIYFSYDVKMKEKGDIPEGYSVSREKKERFSLILESASTNQTSMYLCAIARDRGETQYFGPGTRLLVL.

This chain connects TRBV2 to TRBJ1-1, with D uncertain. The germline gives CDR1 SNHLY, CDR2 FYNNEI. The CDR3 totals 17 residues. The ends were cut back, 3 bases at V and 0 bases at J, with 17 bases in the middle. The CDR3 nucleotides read TGTGCCAGCAGTGAGAGGTCGGGATTTGAGATGAACACTGAAGCTTTCTTT. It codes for CASSERSGFEMNTEAFF.

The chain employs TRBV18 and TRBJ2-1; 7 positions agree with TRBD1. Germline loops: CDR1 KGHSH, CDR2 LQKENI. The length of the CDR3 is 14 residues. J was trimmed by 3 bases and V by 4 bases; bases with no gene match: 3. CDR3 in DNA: TGTGCCAGCTCACAGGGGGCTAACTACAATGAGCAGTTCTTC. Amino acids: CASSQGANYNEQFF.

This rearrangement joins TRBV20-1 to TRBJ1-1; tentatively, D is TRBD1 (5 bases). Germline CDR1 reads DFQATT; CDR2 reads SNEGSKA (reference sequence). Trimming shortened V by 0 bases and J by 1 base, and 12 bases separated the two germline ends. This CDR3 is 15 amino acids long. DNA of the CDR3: TGCAGTGCTAGAGAGCCCCTAACAGGGAACACTGAAGCTTTCTTT. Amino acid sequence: CSAREPLTGNTEAFF.

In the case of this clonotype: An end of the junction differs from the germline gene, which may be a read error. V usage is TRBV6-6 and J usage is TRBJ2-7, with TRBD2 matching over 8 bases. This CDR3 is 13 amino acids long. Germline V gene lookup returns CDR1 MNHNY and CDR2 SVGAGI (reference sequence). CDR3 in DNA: TGTGCCAGCGGTTACGGGAGGGCCTACGAGCAGTACTTC. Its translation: CASGYGRAYEQYF.

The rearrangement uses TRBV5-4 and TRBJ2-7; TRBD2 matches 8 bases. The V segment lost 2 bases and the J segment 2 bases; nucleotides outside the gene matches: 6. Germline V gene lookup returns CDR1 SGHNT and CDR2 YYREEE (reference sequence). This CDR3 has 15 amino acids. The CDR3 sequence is CASSFRGSGAYEQYF. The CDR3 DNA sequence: TGTGCCAGCAGCTTTCGGGGTAGCGGGGCCTACGAGCAGTACTTC.

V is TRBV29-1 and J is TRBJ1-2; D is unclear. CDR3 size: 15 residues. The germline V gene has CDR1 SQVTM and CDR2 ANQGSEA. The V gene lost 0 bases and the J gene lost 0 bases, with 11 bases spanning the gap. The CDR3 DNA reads TGCAGCGTTGAAGATCCCGCCGGAGCTAACTATGGCTACACCTTC. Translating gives CSVEDPAGANYGYTF.

DNA for the CDR3: TGTGCCAGCAGACCCGGACTAGCGGGTTTCCCTTCCTACAATGAGCAGTTCTTC. Its protein is CASRPGLAGFPSYNEQFF. V is TRBV12-3 or TRBV12-4 and J is TRBJ2-1, with 11 bases that match TRBD2. V dropped 6 bases and J dropped 1; count of bases not matched to a gene: 11. The CDR3 consists of 18 residues.

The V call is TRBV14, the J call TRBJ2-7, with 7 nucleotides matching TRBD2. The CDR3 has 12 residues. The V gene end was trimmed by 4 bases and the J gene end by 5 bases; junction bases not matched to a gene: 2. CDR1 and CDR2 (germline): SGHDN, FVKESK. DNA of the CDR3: TGTGCCAGCAGCCGACGGGAGGACGAGCAGTACTTC. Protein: CASSRREDEQYF.

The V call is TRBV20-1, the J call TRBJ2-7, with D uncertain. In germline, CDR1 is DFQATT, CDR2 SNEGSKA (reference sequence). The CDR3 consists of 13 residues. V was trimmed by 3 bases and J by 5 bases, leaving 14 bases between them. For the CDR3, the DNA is TGCAGTGCTAGGATGGATGTCCAGAACGAGCAGTACTTC. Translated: CSARMDVQNEQYF.

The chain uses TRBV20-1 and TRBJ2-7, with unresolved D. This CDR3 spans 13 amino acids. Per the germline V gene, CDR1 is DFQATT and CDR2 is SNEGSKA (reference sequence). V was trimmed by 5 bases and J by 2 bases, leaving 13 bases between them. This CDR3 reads CSARSPETYEQYF. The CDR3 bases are TGCAGTGCTCGATCCCCGGAGACCTACGAGCAGTACTTC.

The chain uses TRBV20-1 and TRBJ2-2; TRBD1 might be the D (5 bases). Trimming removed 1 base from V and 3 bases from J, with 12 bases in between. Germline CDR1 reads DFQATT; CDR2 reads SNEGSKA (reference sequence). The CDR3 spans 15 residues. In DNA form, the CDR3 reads TGCAGTGCTAGAGCTGTCGGACAAGACACCGGGGAGCTGTTTTTT. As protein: CSARAVGQDTGELFF.

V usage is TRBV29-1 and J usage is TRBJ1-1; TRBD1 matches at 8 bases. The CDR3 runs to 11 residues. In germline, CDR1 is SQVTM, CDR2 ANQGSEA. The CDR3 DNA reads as TGCAATATACAGGGGGAGGGGGGAGCTTTCTTT. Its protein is CNIQGEGGAFF.

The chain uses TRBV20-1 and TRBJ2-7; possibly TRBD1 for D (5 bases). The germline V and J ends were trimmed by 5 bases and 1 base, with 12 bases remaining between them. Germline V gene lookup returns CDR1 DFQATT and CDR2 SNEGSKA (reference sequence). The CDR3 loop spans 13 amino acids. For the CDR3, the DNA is TGCAGTGCTCTGGGGCAGTGGTCCTACGAGCAGTACTTC. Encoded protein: CSALGQWSYEQYF.

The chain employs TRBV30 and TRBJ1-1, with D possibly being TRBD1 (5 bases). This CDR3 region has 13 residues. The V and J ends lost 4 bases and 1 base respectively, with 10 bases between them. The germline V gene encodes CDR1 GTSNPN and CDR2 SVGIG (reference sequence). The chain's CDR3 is CAWTRDRNTEAFF. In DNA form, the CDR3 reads TGTGCCTGGACCCGAGACAGGAACACTGAAGCTTTCTTT.

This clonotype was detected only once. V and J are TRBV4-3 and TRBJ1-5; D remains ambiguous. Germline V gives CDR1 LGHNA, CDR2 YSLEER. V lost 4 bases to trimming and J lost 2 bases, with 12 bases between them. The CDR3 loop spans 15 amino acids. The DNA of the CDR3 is TGCGCCAGCAGCCCGACGGGCGGCGGCAATCAGCCCCAGCATTTT. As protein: CASSPTGGGNQPQHF.

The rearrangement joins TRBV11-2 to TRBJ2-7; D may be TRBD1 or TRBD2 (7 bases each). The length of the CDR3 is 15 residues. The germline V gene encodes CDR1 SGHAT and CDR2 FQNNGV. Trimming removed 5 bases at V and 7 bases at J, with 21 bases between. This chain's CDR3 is CASSPQGGLAREQYF. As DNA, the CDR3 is TGTGCCAGCAGCCCCCAGGGGGGGCTAGCGAGGGAGCAGTACTTC.

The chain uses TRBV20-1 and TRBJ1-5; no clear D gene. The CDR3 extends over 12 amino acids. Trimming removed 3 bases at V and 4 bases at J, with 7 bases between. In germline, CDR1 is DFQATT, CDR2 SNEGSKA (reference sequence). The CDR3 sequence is CSASSGNQPQHF. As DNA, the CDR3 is TGCAGTGCTAGTAGCGGGAATCAGCCCCAGCATTTT.

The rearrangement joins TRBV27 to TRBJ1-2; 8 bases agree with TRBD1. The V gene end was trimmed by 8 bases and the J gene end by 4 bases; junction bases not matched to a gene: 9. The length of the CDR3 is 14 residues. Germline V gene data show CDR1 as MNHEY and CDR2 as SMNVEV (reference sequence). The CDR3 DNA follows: TGTGCCAGCCGCACCTCGCAGGGGGCCTATGGCTACACCTTC. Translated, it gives CASRTSQGAYGYTF.

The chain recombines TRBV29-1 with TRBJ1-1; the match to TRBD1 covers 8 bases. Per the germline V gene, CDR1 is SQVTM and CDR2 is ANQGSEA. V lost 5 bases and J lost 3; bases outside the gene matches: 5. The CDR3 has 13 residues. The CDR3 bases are TGCAGCGTTTTCGGACAGGGCTACACTGAAGCTTTCTTT. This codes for CSVFGQGYTEAFF. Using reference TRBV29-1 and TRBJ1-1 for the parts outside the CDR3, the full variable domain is SAVISQKPSRDICQRGTSLTIQCQVDSQVTMMFWYRQQPGQSLTLIATANQGSEATYESGFVIDKFPISRPNLTFSTLTVSNMSPEDSSIYLCSVFGQGYTEAFFGQGTRLTVV.